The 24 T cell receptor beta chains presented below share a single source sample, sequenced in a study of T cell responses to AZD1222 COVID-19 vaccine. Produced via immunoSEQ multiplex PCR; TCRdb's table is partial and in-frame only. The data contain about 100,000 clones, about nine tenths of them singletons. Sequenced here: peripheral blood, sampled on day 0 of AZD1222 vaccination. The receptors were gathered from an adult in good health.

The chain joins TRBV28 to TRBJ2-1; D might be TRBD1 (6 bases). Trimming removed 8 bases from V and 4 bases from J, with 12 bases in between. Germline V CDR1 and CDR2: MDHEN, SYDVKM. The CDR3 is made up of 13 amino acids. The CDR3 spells CASRAGTYNEQFF. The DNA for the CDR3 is TGTGCCAGCCGCGCCGGGACATACAATGAGCAGTTCTTC.

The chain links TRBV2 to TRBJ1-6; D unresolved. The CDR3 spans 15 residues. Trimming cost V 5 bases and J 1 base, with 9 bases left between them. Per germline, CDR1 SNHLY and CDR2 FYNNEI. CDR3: CASSSTGSYNSPLHF. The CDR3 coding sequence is TGTGCCAGCAGTTCTACGGGATCCTATAATTCACCCCTCCACTTT.

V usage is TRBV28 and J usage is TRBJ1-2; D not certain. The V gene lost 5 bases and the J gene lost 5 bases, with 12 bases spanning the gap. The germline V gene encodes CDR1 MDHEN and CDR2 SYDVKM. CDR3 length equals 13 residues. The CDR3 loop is CASSVGPLYGYTF. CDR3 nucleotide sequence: TGTGCCAGCAGTGTCGGACCTTTGTATGGCTACACCTTC.

For the CDR3, the DNA is TGTGCCAGTAGTATCACTAGCGGGGGTTTGAGCGAGCAGTTCTTC. Translated, it gives CASSITSGGLSEQFF. The chain couples TRBV19 to TRBJ2-1; 11 bases fit TRBD2. V was pared by 3 bases and J by 10 bases, with 8 bases of the junction left unmatched. Germline V gene data show CDR1 as LNHDA and CDR2 as SQIVND (reference sequence). The CDR3 sequence is 15 residues long.

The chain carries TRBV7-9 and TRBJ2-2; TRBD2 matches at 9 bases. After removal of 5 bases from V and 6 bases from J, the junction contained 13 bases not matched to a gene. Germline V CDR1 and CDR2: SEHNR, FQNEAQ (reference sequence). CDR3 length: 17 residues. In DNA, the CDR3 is TGTGCCAGCAGCCCGAGACTAGCGGCGGAGGTGGCCGGGGAGCTGTTTTTT. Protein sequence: CASSPRLAAEVAGELFF.

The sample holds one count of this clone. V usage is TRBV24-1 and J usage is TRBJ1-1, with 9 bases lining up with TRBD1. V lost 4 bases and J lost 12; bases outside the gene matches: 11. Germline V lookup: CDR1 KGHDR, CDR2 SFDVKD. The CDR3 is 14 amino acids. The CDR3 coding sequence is TGTGCCACCAGTGAGGGACAGGGAGAAATGAAAACTTTCTTT. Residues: CATSEGQGEMKTFF.

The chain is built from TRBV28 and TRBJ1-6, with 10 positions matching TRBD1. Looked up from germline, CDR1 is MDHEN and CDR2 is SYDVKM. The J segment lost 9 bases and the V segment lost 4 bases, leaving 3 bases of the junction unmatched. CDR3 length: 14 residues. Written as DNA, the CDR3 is TGTGCCAGCAGTTCCGGGACAGGGGCTTCACCCCTCCACTTT. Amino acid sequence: CASSSGTGASPLHF.

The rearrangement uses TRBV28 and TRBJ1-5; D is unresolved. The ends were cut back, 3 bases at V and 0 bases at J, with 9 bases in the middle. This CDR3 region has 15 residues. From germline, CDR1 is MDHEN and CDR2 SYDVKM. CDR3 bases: TGTGCCAGCAGTTTGGATAGTTATAGCAATCAGCCCCAGCATTTT. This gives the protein CASSLDSYSNQPQHF.

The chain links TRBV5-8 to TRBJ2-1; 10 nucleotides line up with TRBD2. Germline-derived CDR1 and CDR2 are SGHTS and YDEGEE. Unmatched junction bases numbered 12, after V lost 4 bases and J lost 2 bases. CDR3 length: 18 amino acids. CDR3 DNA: TGTGCCAGCAGCCGAATCACGGAAGCGGGGGGGACCTACAATGAGCAGTTCTTC. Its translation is CASSRITEAGGTYNEQFF.

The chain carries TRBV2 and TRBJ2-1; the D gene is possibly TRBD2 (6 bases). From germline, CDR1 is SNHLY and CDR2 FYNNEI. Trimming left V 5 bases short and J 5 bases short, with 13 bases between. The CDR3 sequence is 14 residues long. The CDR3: CASSTGTLNNEQFF. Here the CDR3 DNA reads TGTGCCAGCAGTACCGGGACTTTAAACAATGAGCAGTTCTTC.

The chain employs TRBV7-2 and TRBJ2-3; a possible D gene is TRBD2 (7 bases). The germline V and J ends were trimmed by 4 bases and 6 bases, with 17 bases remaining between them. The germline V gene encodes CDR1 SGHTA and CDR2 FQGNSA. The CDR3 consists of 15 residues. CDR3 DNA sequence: TGTGCCAGCAGCTCCGGTGGGGGGGCTGGGGATACGCAGTATTTT. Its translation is CASSSGGGAGDTQYF.

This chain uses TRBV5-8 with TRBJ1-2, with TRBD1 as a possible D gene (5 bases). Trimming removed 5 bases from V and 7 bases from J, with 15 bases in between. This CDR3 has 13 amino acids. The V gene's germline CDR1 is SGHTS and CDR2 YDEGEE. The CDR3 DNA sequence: TGTGCCAGCAGAACCGGGACCATCGTTGGCTACACCTTC. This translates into CASRTGTIVGYTF.

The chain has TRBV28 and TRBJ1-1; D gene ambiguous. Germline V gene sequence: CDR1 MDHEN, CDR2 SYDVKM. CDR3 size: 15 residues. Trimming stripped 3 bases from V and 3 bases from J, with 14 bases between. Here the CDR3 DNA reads TGTGCCAGCAGTTTCTCCCCCGGCAGGCACACTGAAGCTTTCTTT. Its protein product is CASSFSPGRHTEAFF.

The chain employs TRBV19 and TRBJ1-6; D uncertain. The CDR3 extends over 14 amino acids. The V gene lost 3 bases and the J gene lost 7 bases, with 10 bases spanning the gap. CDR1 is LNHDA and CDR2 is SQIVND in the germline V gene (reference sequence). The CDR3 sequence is CASSIRRVNSPLHF. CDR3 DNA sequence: TGTGCCAGTAGTATCAGACGGGTGAATTCACCCCTCCACTTT.

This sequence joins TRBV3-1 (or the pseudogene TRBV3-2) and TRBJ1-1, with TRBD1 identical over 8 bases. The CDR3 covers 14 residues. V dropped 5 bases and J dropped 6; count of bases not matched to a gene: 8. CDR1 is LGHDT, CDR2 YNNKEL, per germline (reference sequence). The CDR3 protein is CASSNLRTGPEAFF. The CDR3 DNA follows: TGTGCCAGCAGCAACTTACGGACAGGGCCTGAAGCTTTCTTT.

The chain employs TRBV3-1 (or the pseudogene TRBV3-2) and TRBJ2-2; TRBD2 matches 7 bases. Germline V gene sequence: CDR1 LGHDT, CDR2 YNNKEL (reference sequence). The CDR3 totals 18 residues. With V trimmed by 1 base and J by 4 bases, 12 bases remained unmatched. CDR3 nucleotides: TGTGCCAGCAGCCAAGCAGCGGGGAGAACCCCGTTCACCGGGGAGCTGTTTTTT. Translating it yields CASSQAAGRTPFTGELFF.

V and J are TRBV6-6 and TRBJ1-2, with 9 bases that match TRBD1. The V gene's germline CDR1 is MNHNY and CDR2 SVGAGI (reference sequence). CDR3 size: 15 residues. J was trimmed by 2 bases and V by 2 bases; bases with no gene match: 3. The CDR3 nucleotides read TGTGCCAGCAGTTACGGGACAGGGATGAACTATGGCTACACCTTC. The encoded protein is CASSYGTGMNYGYTF.

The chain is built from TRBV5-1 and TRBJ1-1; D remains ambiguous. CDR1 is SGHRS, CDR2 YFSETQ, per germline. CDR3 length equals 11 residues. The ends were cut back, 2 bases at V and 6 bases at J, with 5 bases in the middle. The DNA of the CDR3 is TGCGCCAGCAGCTTCGGGCCTGAAGCTTTCTTT. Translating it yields CASSFGPEAFF.

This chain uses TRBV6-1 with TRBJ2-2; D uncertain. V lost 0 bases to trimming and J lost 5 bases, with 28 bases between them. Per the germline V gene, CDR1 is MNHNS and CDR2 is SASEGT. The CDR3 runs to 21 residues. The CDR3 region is CASSEAILTPPGFPRTGELFF. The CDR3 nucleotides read TGTGCCAGCAGTGAAGCGATATTAACCCCACCCGGGTTCCCAAGGACCGGGGAGCTGTTTTTT.

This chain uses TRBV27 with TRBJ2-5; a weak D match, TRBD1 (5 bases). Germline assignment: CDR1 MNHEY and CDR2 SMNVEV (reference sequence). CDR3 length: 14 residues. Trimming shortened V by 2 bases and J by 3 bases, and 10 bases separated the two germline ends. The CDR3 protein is CASSLGQGEETQYF. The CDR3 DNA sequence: TGTGCCAGCAGTTTAGGGCAGGGTGAAGAGACCCAGTACTTC.

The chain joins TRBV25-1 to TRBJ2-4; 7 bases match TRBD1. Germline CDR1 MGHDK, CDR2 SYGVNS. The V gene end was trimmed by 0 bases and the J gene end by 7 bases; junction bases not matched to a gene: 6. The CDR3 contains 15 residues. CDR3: CASSEYKGGRNIQYF. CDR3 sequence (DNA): TGTGCCAGCAGTGAATATAAAGGGGGCAGGAACATTCAGTACTTC.

The CDR3 DNA reads as TGTGCCAGCAGCCGGGACGTTGCAACTAATGAAAAACTGTTTTTT. Translating gives CASSRDVATNEKLFF. The chain carries TRBV11-2 and TRBJ1-4, with D tentatively TRBD1 (5 bases). Germline CDR1 and CDR2: SGHAT and FQNNGV. This CDR3 is 15 amino acids long. The V gene lost 5 bases and the J gene lost 0 bases, with 10 bases spanning the gap. The complete variable domain, with remaining parts taken from reference TRBV11-2 and TRBJ1-4, reads EAGVAQSPRYKIIEKRQSVAFWCNPISGHATLYWYQQILGQGPKLLIQFQNNGVVDDSQLPKDRFSAERLKGVDSTLKIQPAKLEDSAVYLCASSRDVATNEKLFFGSGTQLSVL.

The CDR3, as DNA: TGTGCCAGCAGTGAAGTCTATGGCTACACCTTC. This gives the protein CASSEVYGYTF. The rearrangement joins TRBV6-1 to TRBJ1-2; D is undetermined. Germline CDR1 MNHNS, CDR2 SASEGT. The CDR3 loop spans 11 amino acids. Trimming shortened V by 1 base and J by 4 bases, and 1 base separated the two germline ends.

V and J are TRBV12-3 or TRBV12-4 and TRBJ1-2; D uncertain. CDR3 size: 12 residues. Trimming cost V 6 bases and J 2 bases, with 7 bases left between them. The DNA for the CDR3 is TGTGCCAGCAGCCCTCGAAACTATGGCTACACCTTC. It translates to CASSPRNYGYTF.